The table lists the clone carrying this T cell receptor beta chain with a count of one. Its target is not known. Data came from immunoSEQ multiplex PCR; TCRdb stores just in-frame clones and leaves some out. The sample contains hundreds of thousands of clones, around 74% of which appear only once. This entry belongs to a study of shared clonotypes between healthy human individuals. Study background: CD4 naive and memory got three plates each, CD8 naive two, CD8 memory one.

Overall study findings and caveats: Sequencing depth was expected to influence donor clonotype sharing.

The donor cohort consisted entirely of Caucasian adults residing in Nashville, Tennessee. The germline V gene encodes CDR1 LGHNA and CDR2 YNFKEQ. The ends were cut back, 1 base at V and 4 bases at J, with 7 bases in the middle. The CDR3 contains 14 residues. The chain employs TRBV4-2 and TRBJ2-2; D gene ambiguous. This clonotype originated in a woman aged 25 to 45 in good health. Sequenced: memory CD4+ T cells sorted from blood. As for subset: CD45RA-negative fraction. CDR3 residues: CASSQVSRTGELFF. The CDR3 DNA sequence: TGTGCCAGCAGCCAAGTTAGTCGCACCGGGGAGCTGTTTTTT.